These T cell receptor beta chains were read from a single sample in a study of cytomegalovirus exposure and HLA in healthy donors. The assay was immunoSEQ multiplex PCR, and TCRdb's table has in-frame clones only and misses some. The sample has about 96,000 clones; around 74% are singletons. The sequenced sample consisted of PBMCs. These receptors were collected from a female donor in good health and CMV-seropositive. The CDR3 runs from the conserved cysteine through the conserved F or W. A D gene is named only where the DNA matches it firmly. Size values are once, few and many counts, or a class for expanded clones, and some rows have none.

length	V	J	size	D	CDR3	DNA
15	TRBV7-2	TRBJ2-7	many	TRBD1	CASSLRTGGSYEQYF	TGTGCCAGCAGCTTACGGACAGGGGGCTCCTACGAGCAGTACTTC
14	TRBV11-3	TRBJ1-1	-	-	CASSLSPGNTEAFF	TGTGCCAGCAGCCTCTCCCCCGGGAACACTGAAGCTTTCTTT
14	TRBV4-3	TRBJ1-2	-	-	CASSQDRGGYGYTF	TGCGCCAGCAGCCAAGATCGAGGGGGCTATGGCTACACCTTC
14	TRBV7-9	TRBJ2-7	-	TRBD1	CASSLDRGSYEQYF	TGTGCCAGCAGTTTAGACAGGGGCTCCTACGAGCAGTACTTC
14	TRBV2	TRBJ2-7	once	TRBD1	CASSEDRGEHEQYF	TGTGCCAGCAGTGAAGACAGGGGGGAGCACGAGCAGTACTTC
15	TRBV28	TRBJ2-1	-	TRBD2	CASSAGGREYNEQFF	TGTGCCAGCAGTGCGGGGGGGCGAGAATACAATGAGCAGTTCTTC
17	TRBV29-1	TRBJ1-2	-	-	CSVEDLAGAHLNYGYTF	TGCAGCGTTGAAGATCTGGCAGGGGCTCATCTCAACTATGGCTACACCTTC
16	TRBV23-1	TRBJ1-2	-	TRBD1	CASSQSNKQGTYGYTF	TGCGCCAGCAGTCAATCTAACAAACAGGGGACCTATGGCTACACCTTC
10	TRBV7-9	TRBJ1-4	-	-	CAGEDEKLFF	TGTGCCGGTGAGGATGAAAAACTGTTTTTT
16	TRBV4-2	TRBJ1-1	few	TRBD1	CASSPRKGAGGTEAFF	TGTGCCAGCAGCCCGAGGAAGGGGGCAGGGGGCACTGAAGCTTTCTTT
16	TRBV25-1	TRBJ2-5	once	TRBD2	CASIFAGGATQETQYF	TGTGCCAGCATTTTCGCGGGGGGGGCAACACAAGAGACCCAGTACTTC
13	TRBV18	TRBJ2-2	-	-	CASSYGGPGELFF	TGTGCCAGCTCATACGGAGGGCCCGGGGAGCTGTTTTTT
16	TRBV9	TRBJ2-3	-	-	CASSARQRTPTDTQYF	TGTGCCAGCAGCGCCCGCCAGAGGACTCCCACAGATACGCAGTATTTT
14	TRBV5-1	TRBJ1-1	-	-	CASRFEGAGTEAFF	TGCGCCAGCAGATTTGAGGGTGCAGGCACTGAAGCTTTCTTT
14	TRBV5-1	TRBJ1-1	-	TRBD1	CASSRGQGNTEAFF	TGCGCCAGCAGCAGGGGACAGGGGAACACTGAAGCTTTCTTT
13	TRBV5-1	TRBJ1-4	-	TRBD1	CASRGQSNEKLFF	TGCGCCAGCAGGGGACAGTCTAATGAAAAACTGTTTTTT
12	TRBV19	TRBJ1-1	-	TRBD1	CASSVLQGLAFF	TGTGCCAGTAGTGTGTTACAGGGGTTGGCTTTCTTT
15	TRBV28	TRBJ2-3	-	-	CASRQGLGEADTQYF	TGTGCCAGCAGACAAGGGTTGGGGGAGGCAGATACGCAGTATTTT
14	TRBV4-1	TRBJ1-4	few	-	CASRGLLGGEKLFF	TGCGCCAGCAGAGGACTGCTTGGGGGGGAAAAACTGTTTTTT
14	TRBV11-2	TRBJ1-1	-	-	CASSIQGFGTEAFF	TGTGCCAGCAGTATACAGGGATTTGGTACTGAAGCTTTCTTT
16	TRBV7-2	TRBJ2-7	-	TRBD2	CASSARTSGGAGEQYF	TGTGCCAGCAGCGCCAGGACTAGCGGGGGGGCCGGCGAGCAGTACTTC
16	TRBV5-4	TRBJ1-2	-	TRBD1	CASSFDFGQAGYGYTF	TGTGCCAGCAGCTTCGATTTTGGACAGGCTGGATATGGCTACACCTTC
14	TRBV5-1	TRBJ1-1	-	TRBD1	CASSSTGVSTEAFF	TGCGCCAGCAGCTCGACAGGGGTTAGCACTGAAGCTTTCTTT
12	TRBV5-1	TRBJ2-7	-	-	CASSLNTGEQYF	TGCGCCAGCAGCTTGAATACGGGGGAGCAGTACTTC
14	TRBV5-1	TRBJ2-5	-	-	CASSFRQAQETQYF	TGCGCCAGCAGCTTTCGACAGGCGCAAGAGACCCAGTACTTC
15	TRBV29-1	TRBJ2-1	-	-	CSVEGGGALYNEQFF	TGCAGCGTTGAAGGCGGAGGGGCACTATACAATGAGCAGTTCTTC
10	TRBV5-3	TRBJ1-6	-	-	CARGRSSHHF	TGTGCCAGAGGGCGCTCGTCTCACCACTTT
19	TRBV7-9	TRBJ1-6	-	TRBD1	CASSLVYDRESSYNSPLHF	TGTGCCAGCAGCTTAGTTTACGACAGGGAGAGCTCCTATAATTCACCCCTCCACTTT
14	TRBV7-9	TRBJ2-7	once	TRBD1	CASSLEGQGAEQYF	TGTGCCAGCAGCTTAGAGGGACAGGGGGCCGAGCAGTACTTC
14	TRBV4-1	TRBJ1-2	-	-	CASSQDADYYGYTF	TGCGCCAGCAGCCAAGATGCGGATTATTATGGCTACACCTTC
15	TRBV7-2	TRBJ2-1	-	-	CASSLGLVSPNEQFF	TGTGCCAGCAGCTTAGGCCTAGTCAGTCCCAATGAGCAGTTCTTC
13	TRBV16	TRBJ1-2	-	-	CASSPQENYGYTF	TGTGCCAGCAGTCCACAGGAAAACTATGGCTACACCTTC
11	TRBV5-1	TRBJ1-1	-	-	CASSFGTEAFF	TGCGCCAGCAGCTTCGGGACTGAAGCTTTCTTT
15	TRBV21-1	TRBJ2-7	-	-	CASSGTGTACYEQYF	TGTGCCAGCAGCGGTACCGGGACAGCCTGCTACGAGCAGTACTTC
11	TRBV5-4	TRBJ1-1	-	-	CASSYRAEAFF	TGTGCCAGCAGTTACAGGGCAGAAGCTTTCTTT
15	TRBV30	TRBJ2-1	-	TRBD1	CAWSVGQGILNEQFF	TGTGCCTGGAGTGTAGGACAGGGCATTTTGAATGAGCAGTTCTTC
14	TRBV19	TRBJ1-2	-	TRBD1	CASSIENRGYGYTF	TGTGCCAGTAGTATAGAAAACAGGGGATATGGCTACACCTTC
16	TRBV30	TRBJ1-1	-	-	CAWTRGAVLGDTEAFF	TGTGCCTGGACTCGGGGGGCAGTGTTAGGGGACACTGAAGCTTTCTTT
14	TRBV10-3	TRBJ1-2	-	TRBD1	CAISEADRGDGYTF	TGTGCCATCAGTGAGGCGGACAGGGGAGATGGCTACACCTTC
12	TRBV18	TRBJ1-1	-	-	CASSPLAGEAFF	TGTGCCAGCTCACCATTGGCGGGTGAAGCTTTCTTT
14	TRBV10-3	TRBJ1-1	-	TRBD1	CATRPGQMNTEAFF	TGTGCCACCCGTCCGGGACAGATGAACACTGAAGCTTTCTTT
17	TRBV4-3	TRBJ2-7	-	TRBD2	CASSQGLAGPGPYEQYF	TGCGCCAGCAGCCAAGGACTAGCGGGTCCTGGTCCCTACGAGCAGTACTTC
11	TRBV29-1	TRBJ2-7	-	-	CSVVLSYEQYF	TGCAGCGTTGTTCTATCTTACGAGCAGTACTTC
16	TRBV13	TRBJ2-1	-	TRBD1	CASSDRGRLISNEQFF	TGTGCCAGCAGCGACAGGGGGCGCTTAATCTCCAATGAGCAGTTCTTC
14	TRBV29-1	TRBJ1-2	-	-	CSVLVLLAGYGYTF	TGCAGCGTCCTTGTATTATTGGCAGGCTATGGCTACACCTTC
16	TRBV6-5	TRBJ1-2	-	TRBD1	CASSYSRGQGDYGYTF	TGTGCCAGCAGTTACTCGAGAGGACAGGGTGACTATGGCTACACCTTC
15	TRBV4-2	TRBJ1-5	-	TRBD1	CASSQDDRAGQPQHF	TGTGCCAGCAGCCAAGACGACAGGGCGGGACAGCCCCAGCATTTT
17	TRBV4-1	TRBJ2-7	-	-	CASSQDRGGGEPREQYF	TGCGCCAGCAGCCAAGATAGGGGAGGGGGTGAGCCTAGAGAGCAGTACTTC
13	TRBV7-3	TRBJ2-1	-	-	CASSFGGNGEQFF	TGTGCCAGCAGCTTCGGAGGGAATGGGGAGCAGTTCTTC
13	TRBV30	TRBJ2-7	-	TRBD1	CAWSPDRAYEQYF	TGTGCCTGGAGTCCGGACAGGGCCTACGAGCAGTACTTC
14	TRBV29-1	TRBJ1-1	-	TRBD1	CSVRTGGENTEAFF	TGCAGCGTTAGGACAGGGGGCGAGAACACTGAAGCTTTCTTT
14	TRBV19	TRBJ2-3	-	-	CASSIENSGDTQYF	TGTGCCAGTAGTATCGAGAATTCGGGAGATACGCAGTATTTT
13	TRBV6-1	TRBJ1-2	-	TRBD1	CASRQGLDYGYTF	TGTGCCAGCCGACAGGGTCTGGACTATGGCTACACCTTC
12	TRBV6-7	TRBJ2-7	-	-	CASRAGKYEQYF	TGTGCCAGCAGGGCAGGGAAATACGAGCAGTACTTC
14	TRBV29-1	TRBJ2-1	-	TRBD2	CSVSSGNSYNEQFF	TGCAGCGTTTCTAGCGGGAACTCCTACAATGAGCAGTTCTTC
12	TRBV28	TRBJ1-2	-	-	CASSLLNYGYTF	TGTGCCAGCAGTTTACTCAACTATGGCTACACCTTC